These 29 T cell receptor beta chains were all obtained from the same sample, sequenced in a study of T cell repertoires in cytomegalovirus infection. TCRdb re-analysed the reads in MiXCR, keeping a single row per CDR3 protein. The sample has 560,000 or so distinct CDR3 sequences; 16% are singletons. The material sequenced was CD8+ T cells from PBMCs. These receptors were taken from a human donor in good health (CMV status not recorded). Some clones in this sample may be carry-over from other donors' samples.

A remark on this clonotype: An end of the junction differs from the germline gene, which may be a read error. V and J are TRBV10-2 and TRBJ1-4; possible D gene TRBD1, 6 bases. CDR1 is WSHSY, CDR2 SAAADI, per germline. The CDR3 sequence is 14 residues long. CDR3 DNA: TGCGCCGGCAGTGATCCAGGGGAAGATGAAAAACTGTTTTTT. This translates into CAGSDPGEDEKLFF.

The chain carries TRBV19 and TRBJ1-1; D is possibly TRBD1 (5 bases). V lost 4 bases, J lost 1 base, and 13 bases lay in between. The germline V gene encodes CDR1 LNHDA and CDR2 SQIVND (reference sequence). The length of the CDR3 is 15 residues. Here the CDR3 DNA reads TGTGCCAGTAGTAGACGGGACTTGGGGAACACTGAAGCTTTCTTT. As protein: CASSRRDLGNTEAFF.

The chain has TRBV5-1 and TRBJ1-4; D uncertain. V was shortened by 2 bases and J by 4 bases, with 9 bases between the two germline ends. The length of the CDR3 is 14 residues. Looked up from germline, CDR1 is SGHRS and CDR2 is YFSETQ. DNA for the CDR3: TGCGCCAGCAGCTTAGCGGGAAGTAATGAAAAACTGTTTTTT. This sequence encodes CASSLAGSNEKLFF.

This clonotype was observed at least ten times. The chain couples TRBV5-1 to TRBJ2-5; 9 nucleotides agree with TRBD1. V trimming: 0 bases; J trimming: 5 bases; junction bases outside the gene matches: 11. In germline, CDR1 is SGHRS, CDR2 YFSETQ. CDR3 length: 17 residues. CDR3 in amino acids: CASSLAAGTGYSETQYF. In nucleotides, the CDR3 is TGCGCCAGCAGCTTGGCCGCCGGGACAGGGTATTCGGAGACCCAGTACTTC.

This clonotype was detected a few times. The rearrangement links TRBV27 to TRBJ1-2; 10 nucleotides agree with TRBD1. Germline V gene lookup returns CDR1 MNHEY and CDR2 SMNVEV (reference sequence). J gave up 6 bases and V 8 bases, and 3 bases lay outside the gene matches. The CDR3 has 12 residues. The CDR3 protein is CASRQGANGYTF. CDR3 nucleotide sequence: TGTGCCAGCCGACAGGGGGCCAATGGCTACACCTTC.

This clonotype was detected many times. V is TRBV7-9 and J is TRBJ2-5, with a weak D call TRBD1 (6 bases). V gave up 5 bases and J gave up 2 bases, with 12 bases separating them. Germline V lookup: CDR1 SEHNR, CDR2 FQNEAQ (reference sequence). This CDR3 is 14 amino acids long. This CDR3 is CASSDPGVQETQYF. Written as DNA, the CDR3 is TGTGCCAGCAGCGACCCAGGGGTACAAGAGACCCAGTACTTC.

The count of this clonotype is one. The chain combines TRBV30 with TRBJ2-7; possibly TRBD1 for D (8 bases). CDR3 length equals 14 residues. Trimming cost V 4 bases and J 0 bases, with 13 bases left between them. Germline values: CDR1 GTSNPN, CDR2 SVGIG (reference sequence). CDR3: CAWNTGGASYEQYF. The CDR3 DNA sequence: TGTGCCTGGAACACAGGGGGGGCCTCCTACGAGCAGTACTTC.

V usage is TRBV25-1 and J usage is TRBJ2-1; either TRBD1 or TRBD2 may fit D (5 bases each). From germline, CDR1 is MGHDK and CDR2 SYGVNS. Trimming stripped 1 base from V and 8 bases from J, with 9 bases between. The CDR3 spans 13 residues. Here the CDR3 reads CASSELGVHEQFF. For the CDR3, the DNA is TGTGCCAGCAGTGAATTGGGGGTCCATGAGCAGTTCTTC.

This chain joins TRBV2 and TRBJ1-3, with D unclear. The germline V gene encodes CDR1 SNHLY and CDR2 FYNNEI. This CDR3 comprises 12 residues. V dropped 9 bases and J dropped 1 base, with 7 bases sitting between them. The CDR3 DNA sequence: TGTGCCAGGTGGACGTCTGGAAACACCATATATTTT. Its translation is CARWTSGNTIYF. The entire variable domain, with the rest obtained from reference TRBV2 and TRBJ1-3, is as follows: EPEVTQTPSHQVTQMGQEVILRCVPISNHLYFYWYRQILGQKVEFLVSFYNNEISEKSEIFDDQFSVERPDGSNFTLKIRSTKLEDSAMYFCARWTSGNTIYFGEGSWLTVV.

This clonotype was found many times. J is TRBJ2-3 and V is TRBV7-3; tentatively, D is TRBD2 (6 bases). The germline V gene has CDR1 SGHTA and CDR2 FQGTGA. The CDR3 length is 15 residues. V shed 3 bases and J shed 2 bases, with 12 bases lying between them. The CDR3 loop reads CASSLGLMPTDTQYF. CDR3 DNA: TGTGCCAGCAGCTTGGGACTCATGCCCACAGATACGCAGTATTTT.

At least ten counts were recorded for this clonotype. J is TRBJ2-1 and V is TRBV7-6; TRBD2 agrees at 9 bases. Trimming cost V 5 bases and J 3 bases; bases outside gene matches: 8. The CDR3 runs 16 residues. The germline gives CDR1 SGHVS, CDR2 FNYEAQ. The CDR3 DNA follows: TGTGCCAGCAGCCTATCTAGCGGGGTAAGCTACAATGAGCAGTTCTTC. Protein: CASSLSSGVSYNEQFF.

This clonotype was counted only a few times. V usage is TRBV3-1 and J usage is TRBJ1-2; 8 nucleotides align to TRBD1. V was pared by 4 bases and J by 1 base, with 5 bases of the junction left unmatched. Germline loops: CDR1 LGHDT, CDR2 YNNKEL (reference sequence). This CDR3 is built from 15 residues. The CDR3 reads CASSPVGTGNYGYTF. DNA for the CDR3: TGTGCCAGCAGCCCGGTAGGGACAGGTAACTATGGCTACACCTTC.

This clonotype was seen many times. The chain has TRBV19 and TRBJ1-5; no clear D gene. CDR3 length equals 15 residues. With 3 bases removed from V and 0 bases from J, the gap between germline ends came to 9 bases. Germline V gene sequence: CDR1 LNHDA, CDR2 SQIVND (reference sequence). CDR3 sequence reads: CASSIYGYSNQPQHF. Here the CDR3 DNA reads TGTGCCAGTAGTATCTACGGTTATAGCAATCAGCCCCAGCATTTT. Variable domain in full (rest from reference TRBV19 and TRBJ1-5): DGGITQSPKYLFRKEGQNVTLSCEQNLNHDAMYWYRQDPGQGLRLIYYSQIVNDFQKGDIAEGYSVSREKKESFPLTVTSAQKNPTAFYLCASSIYGYSNQPQHFGDGTRLSIL.

This clonotype was observed many times. V and J are TRBV7-9 and TRBJ1-6; D is ambiguous. V was pared by 5 bases and J by 7 bases, with 15 bases between. The CDR3 is made up of 15 amino acids. CDR1 SEHNR and CDR2 FQNEAQ come from the germline V gene (reference sequence). The CDR3 DNA follows: TGTGCCAGCAGCCGTGAGCGGATTGGGAATTCACCCCTCCACTTT. Its protein is CASSRERIGNSPLHF.

The rearrangement links TRBV19 to TRBJ1-6; 10 bases are a match to TRBD1. Germline CDR1 reads LNHDA; CDR2 reads SQIVND (reference sequence). The CDR3 is made up of 14 amino acids. V lost 7 bases to trimming and J lost 7 bases; unmatched junction nucleotides: 4. The CDR3: CASTPGQGNSPLHF. The CDR3 coding sequence is TGTGCCAGTACCCCGGGACAGGGGAATTCACCCCTCCACTTT.

This clonotype showed up many times. The V gene is TRBV9, the J gene TRBJ2-7; D might be TRBD1 or TRBD2, each matching 5 bases. V was trimmed by 0 bases and J by 0 bases, leaving 10 bases between them. The germline V gene encodes CDR1 SGDLS and CDR2 YYNGEE. This CDR3 region has 15 residues. In DNA form, the CDR3 reads TGTGCCAGCAGCGTAGCCGGGACGGACTCCTACGAGCAGTACTTC. This translates into CASSVAGTDSYEQYF.

This clonotype was found many times. The CDR3 coding sequence is TGCAGCGTGGGTCCAGGGATAGATTTAGGAAATGAGCAGTTCTTC. Translated, it gives CSVGPGIDLGNEQFF. V is TRBV29-1 and J is TRBJ2-1; possible D gene TRBD1, 5 bases. The germline CDR1 and CDR2 sequences are SQVTM and ANQGSEA. V gave up 6 bases and J gave up 7 bases, with 22 bases separating them. The CDR3 has 15 amino acids.

About this clonotype: A much bigger clone sits one base away, suggesting this may be a read error. The chain has TRBV28 and TRBJ2-1; D is perhaps TRBD2 (7 bases). This CDR3 has 15 amino acids. Germline V gives CDR1 MDHEN, CDR2 SYDVKM. The CDR3 is CASSLRGGAFNEPFF. The CDR3 DNA sequence: TGTGCCAGCAGTTTAAGAGGGGGGGCCTTCAATGAGCCGTTCTTC.

Only a few counts were recorded for this clonotype. The chain has TRBV3-1 and TRBJ2-6; no definite D call. CDR1 and CDR2 from the germline V gene are LGHDT and YNNKEL (reference sequence). This CDR3 has 16 amino acids. V was trimmed by 1 base and J by 3 bases, leaving 10 bases between them. The CDR3 nucleotides are TGTGCCAGCAGCCAAGTTAAGGTGCTTGGGGCCAACGTCCTGACTTTC. It encodes CASSQVKVLGANVLTF. The variable domain in full, completed from reference TRBV3-1 and TRBJ2-6, reads DTAVSQTPKYLVTQMGNDKSIKCEQNLGHDTMYWYKQDSKKFLKIMFSYNNKELIINETVPNRFSPKSPDKAHLNLHINSLELGDSAVYFCASSQVKVLGANVLTFGAGSRLTVL.

This clonotype has more than one count but fewer than ten. CDR3 nucleotide sequence: TGTGCCAGCAGCCCCCGGACTAGCGGGAGATGGTACGAGCAGTACTTC. Amino acids: CASSPRTSGRWYEQYF. The chain couples TRBV3-1 to TRBJ2-7; 13 nucleotides line up with TRBD2. CDR3 length: 16 residues. Germline values: CDR1 LGHDT, CDR2 YNNKEL (reference sequence). Trimming cost V 4 bases and J 4 bases; bases outside gene matches: 7.

This clonotype was observed many times. CDR3 protein: CASSPTTGLEGYTF. Written as DNA, the CDR3 is TGTGCCAGCAGCCCCACGACAGGGTTAGAGGGCTACACCTTC. The chain combines TRBV7-2 with TRBJ1-2; 7 positions agree with TRBD1. This CDR3 is 14 amino acids long. Trimming took 5 bases from V and 8 from J; bases not matched to a gene: 11. Germline assignment: CDR1 SGHTA and CDR2 FQGNSA.

This clonotype was counted a few times. V and J are TRBV19 and TRBJ2-7; 9 bases line up with TRBD2. Germline trimming cut 6 bases from V and 5 bases from J; bases unmatched to any gene: 11. The CDR3 covers 15 residues. Germline CDR1 and CDR2: LNHDA and SQIVND (reference sequence). CDR3 residues: CASSPGTSLTDEQYF. CDR3 DNA sequence: TGTGCCAGTAGCCCCGGGACTAGCCTAACCGACGAGCAGTACTTC.

There are a few counts of this clonotype. The chain joins TRBV12-3 or TRBV12-4 to TRBJ2-1, with D perhaps given as TRBD1 or TRBD2 (6 bases each). The CDR3 length is 16 residues. Trimming took off 2 bases at V and 3 bases at J, with 14 bases between the two ends. As DNA, the CDR3 is TGTGCCAGCAGTTTAAGGCAGGGGAGGCTCTACAATGAGCAGTTCTTC. It translates to CASSLRQGRLYNEQFF.

This clonotype was seen repeatedly, ten times or more. The V call is TRBV7-6, the J call TRBJ2-7, with D unresolved. The CDR3 is 14 residues long. Trimming pared 2 bases from V and 0 bases from J, leaving 8 bases between. Germline values: CDR1 SGHVS, CDR2 FNYEAQ. CDR3 sequence (DNA): TGTGCCAGCAGCTTAAAGCGTTTCTCCTACGAGCAGTACTTC. Encoded protein: CASSLKRFSYEQYF.

This clonotype showed up many times. The chain couples TRBV6-1 to TRBJ2-1; D not resolved. The germline V gene has CDR1 MNHNS and CDR2 SASEGT. Trimming cost V 6 bases and J 4 bases, with 16 bases left between them. The CDR3 length is 15 residues. The CDR3 bases are TGTGCCAGCAGGGTAGACTGGGCTTCGTACAATGAGCAGTTCTTC. Protein: CASRVDWASYNEQFF.

The chain joins TRBV12-3 or TRBV12-4 to TRBJ2-3, with 10 positions matching TRBD2. V was clipped by 5 bases and J by 4 bases; unmatched bases: 9. The CDR3 totals 16 residues. CDR3 residues: CASSLVAGGLADTQYF. The CDR3 region has the DNA TGTGCCAGCAGTCTCGTAGCGGGAGGTCTTGCAGATACGCAGTATTTT.

This clonotype came up many times. The CDR3 loop reads CASSLWTGRKDNSPLHF. Written as DNA, the CDR3 is TGTGCCAGCAGCTTATGGACAGGGAGAAAGGATAATTCACCCCTCCACTTT. The chain recombines TRBV11-2 with TRBJ1-6, with 8 bases that match TRBD1. With 2 bases clipped from V and 5 bases from J, the junction kept 8 bases outside the gene matches. CDR3 length: 17 residues. CDR1 is SGHAT, CDR2 FQNNGV, per germline.

The chain joins TRBV20-1 to TRBJ2-1; weak D call: TRBD1 (6 bases). Per germline, CDR1 DFQATT and CDR2 SNEGSKA (reference sequence). The CDR3 is 15 amino acids. Trimming pared 1 base from V and 1 base from J, leaving 11 bases between. The CDR3 nucleotides are TGCAGTGCTAGAGTAAGGGACACTTCCTACAATGAGCAGTTCTTC. Protein sequence: CSARVRDTSYNEQFF.

The chain is built from TRBV13 and TRBJ1-6; D remains unclear. The CDR3 is made up of 15 amino acids. Germline V gene lookup returns CDR1 PRHDT and CDR2 FYEKMQ (reference sequence). The V and J ends lost 4 bases and 5 bases respectively, with 12 bases between them. CDR3 in amino acids: CASSSRRGHNSPLHF. Here the CDR3 DNA reads TGTGCCAGCAGCTCCAGACGGGGTCATAATTCACCCCTCCACTTT.